This T cell receptor beta chain was profiled in a study of blood T cell repertoires in COVID-19. Methods used by the authors: Estimates of nucleated cell counts were drawn from the amplification of reference gene primers. Here immunoSEQ multiplex PCR was the method, and the copy in TCRdb shows in-frame clones only, minus some. The V and J calls and clone size are taken from that table; D and trimming were inferred from the DNA. The data show fewer than 250,000 clones, more than 80% seen once. This clone was recorded once. All recovered Cohort 3 donors got two negative PCRs, got clearance, or saw symptom resolution. The CDR3 covers 19 residues. The germline gives CDR1 MGHRA, CDR2 YSYEKL. V was pared by 3 bases and J by 1 base, with 22 bases between.

The material sequenced was PBMCs or T cells enriched from blood (not recorded which). The chain uses TRBV4-1 and TRBJ1-5; possibly TRBD1 for D (6 bases). The receptor was isolated from a woman in her late teens or twenties who had recovered from COVID-19. The chain's CDR3 is CASSQDPDLPTGSNQPQHF. CDR3 nucleotides: TGCGCCAGCAGCCAGGACCCCGATCTTCCGACAGGCAGCAATCAGCCCCAGCATTTT.